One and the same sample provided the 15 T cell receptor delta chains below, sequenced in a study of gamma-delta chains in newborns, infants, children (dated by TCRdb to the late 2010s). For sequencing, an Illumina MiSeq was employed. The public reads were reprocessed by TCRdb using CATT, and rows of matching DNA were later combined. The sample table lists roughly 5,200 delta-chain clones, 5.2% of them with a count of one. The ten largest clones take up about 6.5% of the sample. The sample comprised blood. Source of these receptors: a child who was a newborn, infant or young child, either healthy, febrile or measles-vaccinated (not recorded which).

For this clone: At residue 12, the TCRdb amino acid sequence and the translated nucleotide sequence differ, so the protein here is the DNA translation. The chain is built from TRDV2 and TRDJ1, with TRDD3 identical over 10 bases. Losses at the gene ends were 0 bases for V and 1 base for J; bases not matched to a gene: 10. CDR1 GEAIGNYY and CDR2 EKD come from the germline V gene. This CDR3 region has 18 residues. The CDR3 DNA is TGTGCCTGTGACACCCTACTGGGGGATTCAGTTTGCACCGATAAACTCATCTTT. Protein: CACDTLLGDSVCTDKLIF.

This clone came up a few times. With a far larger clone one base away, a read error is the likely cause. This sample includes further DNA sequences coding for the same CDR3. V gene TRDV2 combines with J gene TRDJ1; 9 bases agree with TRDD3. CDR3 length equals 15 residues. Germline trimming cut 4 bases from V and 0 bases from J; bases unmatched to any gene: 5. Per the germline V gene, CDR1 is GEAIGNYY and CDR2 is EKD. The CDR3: CACDLLGEHTDKLIF. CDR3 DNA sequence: TGTGCCTGTGATCTACTGGGGGAACACACCGATAAACTCATCTTT.

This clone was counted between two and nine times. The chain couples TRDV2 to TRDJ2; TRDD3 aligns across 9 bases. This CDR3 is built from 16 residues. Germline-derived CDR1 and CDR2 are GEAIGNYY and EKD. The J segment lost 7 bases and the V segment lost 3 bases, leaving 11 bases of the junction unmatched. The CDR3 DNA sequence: TGTGCCTGTGACCAAATACTGGGGGAACGAGGAGCACAACTCTTCTTT. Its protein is CACDQILGERGAQLFF.

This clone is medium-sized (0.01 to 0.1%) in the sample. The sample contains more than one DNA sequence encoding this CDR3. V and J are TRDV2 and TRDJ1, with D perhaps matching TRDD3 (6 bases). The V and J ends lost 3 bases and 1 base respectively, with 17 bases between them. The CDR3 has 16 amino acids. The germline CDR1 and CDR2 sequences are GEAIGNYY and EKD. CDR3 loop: CACDRLGLRGTDKLIF. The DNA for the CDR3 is TGTGCCTGTGACCGTCTGGGGCTCCGAGGCACCGATAAACTCATCTTT.

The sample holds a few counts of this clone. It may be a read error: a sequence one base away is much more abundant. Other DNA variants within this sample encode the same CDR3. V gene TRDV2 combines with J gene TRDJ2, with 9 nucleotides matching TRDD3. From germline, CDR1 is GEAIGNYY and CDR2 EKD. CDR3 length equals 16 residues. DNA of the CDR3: TGTGCCTGTGACAAAATGGGGGATATTTTGACGGCACAACTCTTCTTT. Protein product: CACDKMGDILTAQLFF.

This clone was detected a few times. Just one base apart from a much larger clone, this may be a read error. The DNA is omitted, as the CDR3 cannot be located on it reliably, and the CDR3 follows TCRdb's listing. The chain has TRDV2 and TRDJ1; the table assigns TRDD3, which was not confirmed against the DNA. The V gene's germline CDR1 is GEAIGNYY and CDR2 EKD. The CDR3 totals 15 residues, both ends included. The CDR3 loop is CACDTVAKGSDKHIF.

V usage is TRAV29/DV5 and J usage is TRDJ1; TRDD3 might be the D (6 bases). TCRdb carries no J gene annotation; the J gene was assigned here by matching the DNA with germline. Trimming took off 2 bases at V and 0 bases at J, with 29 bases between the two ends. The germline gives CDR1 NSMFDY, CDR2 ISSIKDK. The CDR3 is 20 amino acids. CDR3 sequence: CAARPYHDQGGTPYTDKLIF. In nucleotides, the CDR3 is TGTGCAGCAAGACCCTACCACGACCAGGGGGGAACCCCGTACACCGATAAACTCATCTTT.

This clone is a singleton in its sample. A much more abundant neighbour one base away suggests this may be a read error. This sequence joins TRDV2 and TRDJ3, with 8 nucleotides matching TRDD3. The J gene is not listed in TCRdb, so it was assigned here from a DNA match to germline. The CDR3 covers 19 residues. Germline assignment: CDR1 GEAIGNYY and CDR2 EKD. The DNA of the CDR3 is TGCGCCTGTGACACTGGGGGCCTGGAGGTCTCCTGGGACACCCGACAGATGTTTTTC. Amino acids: CACDTGGLEVSWDTRQMFF.

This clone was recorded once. The CDR3 protein is CACDALLGNLGGKLIF. Here the CDR3 DNA reads TGTGCCTGTGACGCCCTACTGGGGAACCTGGGAGGTAAACTCATCTTT. The V and J genes are TRDV2 and TRDJ1; TRDD3 matches 7 bases. Since TCRdb gives no J gene, matching the DNA to germline was used here to assign it. The germline CDR1 and CDR2 sequences are GEAIGNYY and EKD. With V trimmed by 3 bases and J by 7 bases, 16 bases remained unmatched. The CDR3 sequence is 16 residues long.

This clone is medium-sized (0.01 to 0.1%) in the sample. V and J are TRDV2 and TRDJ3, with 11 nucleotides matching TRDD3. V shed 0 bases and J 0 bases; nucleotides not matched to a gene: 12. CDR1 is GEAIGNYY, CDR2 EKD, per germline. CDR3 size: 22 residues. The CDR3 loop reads CACDTVLGDKLKSSWDTRQMFF. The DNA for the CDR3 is TGTGCCTGTGACACCGTACTGGGGGATAAGCTTAAGAGCTCCTGGGACACCCGACAGATGTTTTTC.

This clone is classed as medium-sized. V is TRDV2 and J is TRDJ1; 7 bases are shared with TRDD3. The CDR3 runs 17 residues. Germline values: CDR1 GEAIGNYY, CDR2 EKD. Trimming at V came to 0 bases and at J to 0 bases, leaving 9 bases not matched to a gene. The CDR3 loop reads CACDTLGVPSYTDKLIF. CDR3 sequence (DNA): TGTGCCTGTGACACCCTGGGGGTTCCTTCGTACACCGATAAACTCATCTTT.

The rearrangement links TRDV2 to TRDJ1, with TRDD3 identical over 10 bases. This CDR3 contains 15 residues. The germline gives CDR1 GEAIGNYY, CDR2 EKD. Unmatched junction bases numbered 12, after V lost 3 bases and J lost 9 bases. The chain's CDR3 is CACDDLLGDRVELIF. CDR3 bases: TGTGCCTGTGACGACTTGCTGGGGGATAGGGTCGAACTCATCTTT.

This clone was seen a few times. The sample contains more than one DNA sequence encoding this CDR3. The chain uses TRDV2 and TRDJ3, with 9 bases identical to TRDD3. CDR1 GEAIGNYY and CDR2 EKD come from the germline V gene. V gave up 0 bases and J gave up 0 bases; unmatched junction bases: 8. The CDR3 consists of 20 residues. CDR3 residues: CACDTVGDKESSWDTRQMFF. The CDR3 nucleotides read TGTGCCTGTGACACCGTGGGGGATAAGGAGAGCTCCTGGGACACCCGACAGATGTTTTTC.

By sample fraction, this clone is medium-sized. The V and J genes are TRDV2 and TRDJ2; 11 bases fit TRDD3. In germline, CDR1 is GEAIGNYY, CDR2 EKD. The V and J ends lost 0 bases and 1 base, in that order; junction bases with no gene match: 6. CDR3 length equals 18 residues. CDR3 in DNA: TGTGCCTGTGACACCGTTGGGGGATACGGGGATTTGACAGCACAACTCTTCTTT. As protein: CACDTVGGYGDLTAQLFF.

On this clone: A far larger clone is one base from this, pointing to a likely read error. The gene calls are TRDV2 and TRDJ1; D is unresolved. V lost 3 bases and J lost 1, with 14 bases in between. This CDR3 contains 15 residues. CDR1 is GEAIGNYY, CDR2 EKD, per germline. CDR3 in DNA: TGTGCCTGTGACCCCGTGGCTCCGGGCACCGATAAACTCATCTTT. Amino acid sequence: CACDPVAPGTDKLIF.